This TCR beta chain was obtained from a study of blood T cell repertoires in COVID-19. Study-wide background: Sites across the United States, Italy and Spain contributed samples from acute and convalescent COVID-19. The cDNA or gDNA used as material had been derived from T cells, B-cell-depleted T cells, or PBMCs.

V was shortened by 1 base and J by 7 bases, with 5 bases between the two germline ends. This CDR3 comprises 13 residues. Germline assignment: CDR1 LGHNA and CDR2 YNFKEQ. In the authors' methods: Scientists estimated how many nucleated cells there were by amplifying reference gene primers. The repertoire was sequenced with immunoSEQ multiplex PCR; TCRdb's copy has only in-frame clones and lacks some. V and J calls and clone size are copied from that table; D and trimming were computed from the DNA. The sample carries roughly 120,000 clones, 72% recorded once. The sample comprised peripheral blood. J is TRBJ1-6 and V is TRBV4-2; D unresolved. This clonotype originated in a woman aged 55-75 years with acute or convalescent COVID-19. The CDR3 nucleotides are TGTGCCAGCAGCCAAGCCACAAATTCACCCCTCCACTTT. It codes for CASSQATNSPLHF.